This TCR beta chain was sequenced for a study of vaccination effects on CD4 cells after COVID-19. As for the study in general: Participants were given two doses of BNT162b2 or mRNA-1273 vaccine.

Clones were sequenced by immunoSEQ multiplex PCR, and TCRdb holds only the in-frame ones, with some missing. The data contain 35,000 to 50,000 clones, 70% to 85% of them seen just once; the ten biggest clones take up about 3.1%. This clone was seen a few times. The antigen remains undetermined. Viral peptide pool expansion of antigen-specific CD4+ T cells preceded sequencing in the ViraFEST assay. The authors isolated CD4+ T cells after around 9 days of culture. Nucleocapsid antibody tests were negative, and the vaccine recipients had no prior SARS-CoV-2 infection. The TCR comes from a human donor who received a COVID-19 vaccine. Sequences were derived from CD4+ T cells from PBMCs cultured with HCoV-NL63 spike peptides, sampled before COVID-19 vaccination.

CDR3 protein: CASRRRQEGEKLFF. The CDR3 bases are TGTGCCAGCCGCCGACGCCAGGAGGGGGAAAAACTGTTTTTT. The rearrangement links TRBV6-5 to TRBJ1-4, with D maybe TRBD1 (5 bases). The V end lost 8 bases, the J end lost 8 bases, and 18 bases lay between the germline ends. This CDR3 comprises 14 residues. Germline V CDR1 and CDR2: MNHEY, SVGAGI.